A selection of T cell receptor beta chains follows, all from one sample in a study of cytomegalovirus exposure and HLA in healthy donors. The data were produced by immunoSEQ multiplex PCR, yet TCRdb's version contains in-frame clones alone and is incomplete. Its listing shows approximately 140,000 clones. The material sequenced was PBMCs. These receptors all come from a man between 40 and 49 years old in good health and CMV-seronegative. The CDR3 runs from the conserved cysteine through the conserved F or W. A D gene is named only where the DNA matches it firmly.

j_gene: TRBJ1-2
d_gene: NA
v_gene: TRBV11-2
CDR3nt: TGTGCCAGCAGCTTATCACAAGACTATGGCTACACCTTC
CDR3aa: CASSLSQDYGYTF

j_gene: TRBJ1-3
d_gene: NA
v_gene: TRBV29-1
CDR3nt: TGCAGCGTAGCGGACCTTAGCTCTGGAAACACCATATATTTT
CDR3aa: CSVADLSSGNTIYF

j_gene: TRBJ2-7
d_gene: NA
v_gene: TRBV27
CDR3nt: TGTGCCAGCAGTCCCGACAGGTCCTACGAGCAGTACTTC
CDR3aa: CASSPDRSYEQYF

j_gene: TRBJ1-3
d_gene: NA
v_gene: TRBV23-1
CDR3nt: TGCGCCAGCAGTCAATCGAGAGGCCCACTTAGGGGAAACACCATATATTTT
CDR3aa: CASSQSRGPLRGNTIYF

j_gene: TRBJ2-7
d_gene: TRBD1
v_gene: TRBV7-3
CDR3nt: TGTGCCAGCAGCTCCACGGGACAGAGCTACGAGCAGTACTTC
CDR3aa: CASSSTGQSYEQYF

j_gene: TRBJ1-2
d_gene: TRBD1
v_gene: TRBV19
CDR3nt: TGTGCCAGTAGTCCGGGACAGCAAGCCTATGGCTACACCTTC
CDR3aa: CASSPGQQAYGYTF

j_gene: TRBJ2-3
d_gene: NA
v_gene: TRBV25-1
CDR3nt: TGTGCCACCAACCGGGACTCACACACAGATACGCAGTATTTT
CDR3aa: CATNRDSHTDTQYF

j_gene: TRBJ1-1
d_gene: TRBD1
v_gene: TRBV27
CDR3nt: TGTGCCAGCACCCCGACAGGGGGGGTCACTGAAGCTTTCTTT
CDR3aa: CASTPTGGVTEAFF

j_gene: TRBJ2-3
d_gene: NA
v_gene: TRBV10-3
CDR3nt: TGTGCCATCAGTGACCTTCGAACGGCTAGCCGGCAGGATACGCAGTATTTT
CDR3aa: CAISDLRTASRQDTQYF

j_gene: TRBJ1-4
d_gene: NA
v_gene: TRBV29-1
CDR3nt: TGCAGCGTTGAAGGTCGGGGGGAAAAACTGTTTTTT
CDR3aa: CSVEGRGEKLFF

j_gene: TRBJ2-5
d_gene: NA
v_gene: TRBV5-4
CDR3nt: TGTGCCAGCAGCTTGGATGGAGGGAGCGTGGAGACCCAGTACTTC
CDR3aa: CASSLDGGSVETQYF

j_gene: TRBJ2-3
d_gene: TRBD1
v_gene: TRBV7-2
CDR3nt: TGTGCCAGCAGCGCCAAGACAGGGAAAGTATTTAGCACAGATACGCAGTATTTT
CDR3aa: CASSAKTGKVFSTDTQYF

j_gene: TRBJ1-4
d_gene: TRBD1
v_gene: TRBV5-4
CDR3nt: TGTGCCAGCAGCCCGTCGGGACAGGGCCCGGAAAAACTGTTTTTT
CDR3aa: CASSPSGQGPEKLFF